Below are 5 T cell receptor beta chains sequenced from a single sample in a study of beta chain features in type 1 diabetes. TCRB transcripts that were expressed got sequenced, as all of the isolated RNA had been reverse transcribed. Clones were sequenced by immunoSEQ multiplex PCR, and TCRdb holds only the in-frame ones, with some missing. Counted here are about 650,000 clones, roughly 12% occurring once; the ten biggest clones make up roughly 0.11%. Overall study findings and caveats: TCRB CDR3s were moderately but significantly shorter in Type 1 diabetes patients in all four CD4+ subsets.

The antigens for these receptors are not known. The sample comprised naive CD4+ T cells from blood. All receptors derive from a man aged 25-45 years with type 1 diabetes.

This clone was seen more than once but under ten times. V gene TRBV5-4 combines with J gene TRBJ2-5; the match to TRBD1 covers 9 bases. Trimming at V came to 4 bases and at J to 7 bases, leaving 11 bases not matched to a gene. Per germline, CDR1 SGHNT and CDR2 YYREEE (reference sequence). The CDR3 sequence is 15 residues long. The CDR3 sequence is CASSDYTGGKGTQYF. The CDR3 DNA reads TGTGCCAGCAGCGATTATACAGGGGGCAAAGGGACCCAGTACTTC.

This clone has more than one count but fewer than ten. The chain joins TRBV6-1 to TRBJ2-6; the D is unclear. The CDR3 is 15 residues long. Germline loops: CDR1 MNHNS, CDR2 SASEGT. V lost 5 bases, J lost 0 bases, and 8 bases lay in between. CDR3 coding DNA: TGTGCCAGCAGTCAGTCCCCCTCTGGGGCCAACGTCCTGACTTTC. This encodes CASSQSPSGANVLTF.

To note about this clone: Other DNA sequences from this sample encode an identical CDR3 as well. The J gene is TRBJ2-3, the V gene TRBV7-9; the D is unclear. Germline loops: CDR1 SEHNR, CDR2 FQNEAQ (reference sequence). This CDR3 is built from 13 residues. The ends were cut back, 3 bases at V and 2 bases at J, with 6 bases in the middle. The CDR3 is CASSFPVTDTQYF. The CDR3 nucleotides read TGTGCCAGCAGCTTCCCGGTCACAGATACGCAGTATTTT.

The CDR3 DNA is TGTGCCAGCATAGGGGGCAACTATGGCTACACCTTC. Amino acids: CASIGGNYGYTF. The chain carries TRBV2 and TRBJ1-2, with 7 bases aligning to TRBD1. The ends lost 7 bases at V and 2 bases at J; junction bases unmatched: 1. The CDR3 totals 12 residues. Germline CDR1 SNHLY, CDR2 FYNNEI. The entire variable domain, with the rest obtained from reference TRBV2 and TRBJ1-2, is as follows: EPEVTQTPSHQVTQMGQEVILRCVPISNHLYFYWYRQILGQKVEFLVSFYNNEISEKSEIFDDQFSVERPDGSNFTLKIRSTKLEDSAMYFCASIGGNYGYTFGSGTRLTVV.

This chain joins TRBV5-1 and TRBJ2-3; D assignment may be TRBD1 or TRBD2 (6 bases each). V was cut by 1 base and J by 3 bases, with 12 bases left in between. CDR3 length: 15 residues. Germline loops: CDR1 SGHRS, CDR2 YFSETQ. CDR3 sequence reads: CASSLPQGGTDTQYF. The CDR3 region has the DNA TGCGCCAGCAGCTTGCCACAGGGAGGTACAGATACGCAGTATTTT.